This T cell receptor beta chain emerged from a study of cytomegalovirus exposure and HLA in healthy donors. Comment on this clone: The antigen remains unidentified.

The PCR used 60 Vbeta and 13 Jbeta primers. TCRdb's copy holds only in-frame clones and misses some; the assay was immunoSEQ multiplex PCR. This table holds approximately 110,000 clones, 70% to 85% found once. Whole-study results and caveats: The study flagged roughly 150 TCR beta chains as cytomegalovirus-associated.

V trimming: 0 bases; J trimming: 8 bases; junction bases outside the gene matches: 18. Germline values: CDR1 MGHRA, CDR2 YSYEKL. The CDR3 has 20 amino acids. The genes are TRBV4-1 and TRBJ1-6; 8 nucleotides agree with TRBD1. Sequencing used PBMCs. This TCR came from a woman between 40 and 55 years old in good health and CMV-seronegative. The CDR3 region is CASSQDGTGDANSDYSPLHF. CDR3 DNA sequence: TGCGCCAGCAGCCAAGACGGGACAGGCGATGCTAATAGCGATTATTCACCCCTCCACTTT.